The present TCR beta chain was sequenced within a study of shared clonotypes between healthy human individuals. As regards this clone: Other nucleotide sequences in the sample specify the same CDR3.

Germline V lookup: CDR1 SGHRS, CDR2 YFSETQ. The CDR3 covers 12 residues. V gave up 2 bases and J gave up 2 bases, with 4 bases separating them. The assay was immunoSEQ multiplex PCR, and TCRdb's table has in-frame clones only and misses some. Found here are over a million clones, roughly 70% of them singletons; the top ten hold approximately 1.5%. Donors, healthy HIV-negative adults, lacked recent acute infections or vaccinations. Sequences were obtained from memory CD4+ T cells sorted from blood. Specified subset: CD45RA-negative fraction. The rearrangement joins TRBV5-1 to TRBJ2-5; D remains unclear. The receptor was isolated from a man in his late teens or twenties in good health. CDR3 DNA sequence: TGCGCCAGCAGCTTAGGGCAAGAGACCCAGTACTTC. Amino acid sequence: CASSLGQETQYF.